The rows below give T cell receptor beta chains drawn from one sample of a study of T cell changes during pregnancy in multiple sclerosis. TCRdb keeps only in-frame clones here, not all; method: immunoSEQ multiplex PCR. The sample includes 50,000 to 70,000 clones, roughly 89% of them seen just once. This material consisted of peripheral blood, taken after pregnancy. The receptors come from a female donor in good health, enrolled as a control in a pregnancy study. Each CDR3 is given with its conserved first and last residue. D genes are given only for firm matches. Size tells how often a clone was seen (once, few, many) or the class of an expanded clone, and some rows leave it out.

TRBD1	NA	TRBV28	TRBJ1-1	CASSEITGGTEAFF	TGTGCCAGCAGTGAGATCACAGGGGGCACTGAAGCTTTCTTT
NA	NA	TRBV11-3	TRBJ2-7	CASSLAQTYEQYF	TGTGCCAGCAGCTTAGCCCAGACCTACGAGCAGTACTTC
TRBD2	once	TRBV5-6	TRBJ2-5	CASSLSGRGSETQYF	TGTGCCAGCAGCTTGTCGGGGCGGGGGTCGGAGACCCAGTACTTC
NA	NA	TRBV4-1	TRBJ1-1	CASQRASRVTEAFF	TGCGCCAGCCAGAGAGCCAGCCGGGTTACTGAAGCTTTCTTT
NA	NA	TRBV30	TRBJ1-3	CAWSVRRVDAAGNTIYF	TGTGCCTGGAGTGTAAGGCGGGTGGACGCCGCTGGAAACACCATATATTTT
NA	NA	TRBV5-4	TRBJ2-7	CASSSYYGTYEQYF	TGTGCCAGCAGCTCCTACTACGGAACCTACGAGCAGTACTTC
TRBD1	NA	TRBV4-3	TRBJ1-2	CASSQEMQGAYGYTF	TGCGCCAGCAGCCAAGAAATGCAGGGGGCTTATGGCTACACCTTC
NA	NA	TRBV19	TRBJ1-6	CASSSQGSNSPLHF	TGTGCCAGTAGTAGCCAGGGGAGTAATTCACCCCTCCACTTT
TRBD1	NA	TRBV7-9	TRBJ2-1	CASSKTGIEQFF	TGTGCCAGCAGCAAGACAGGGATTGAGCAGTTCTTC
TRBD2	NA	TRBV7-3	TRBJ2-2	CASSPHGGGDTGELFF	TGTGCCAGCAGCCCACATGGCGGGGGAGACACCGGGGAGCTGTTTTTT
NA	once	TRBV11-3	TRBJ1-6	CASSLGSGSSYNSPLHF	TGTGCCAGCAGCTTAGGTTCTGGGAGCTCCTATAATTCACCCCTCCACTTT
NA	NA	TRBV30	TRBJ1-1	CAWSLDINTEAFF	TGTGCCTGGTCCTTAGATATTAACACTGAAGCTTTCTTT
NA	NA	TRBV7-3	TRBJ2-1	CASSGGGSYNEQFF	TGTGCCAGCAGCGGGGGGGGCAGCTACAATGAGCAGTTCTTC
TRBD1	NA	TRBV30	TRBJ1-1	CAWSPGTGRTEAFF	TGTGCCTGGAGTCCCGGGACAGGGAGGACTGAAGCTTTCTTT
NA	once	TRBV19	TRBJ2-3	CASSIVGEIQDTQYF	TGTGCCAGTAGTATTGTAGGAGAGATTCAAGATACGCAGTATTTT
NA	NA	TRBV7-3	TRBJ1-1	CASSSTGMGGLTEAFF	TGTGCCAGCAGCTCAACCGGGATGGGGGGGCTCACTGAAGCTTTCTTT
NA	NA	TRBV6-5	TRBJ2-1	CASSYPGDNEQFF	TGTGCCAGCAGTTACCCAGGGGACAATGAGCAGTTCTTC
TRBD1	NA	TRBV9	TRBJ2-7	CASSVETGPPYEQYF	TGTGCCAGCAGCGTAGAGACAGGGCCTCCCTACGAGCAGTACTTC
NA	NA	TRBV9	TRBJ2-6	CASSVALGTRDSGANVLTF	TGTGCCAGCAGCGTAGCTCTGGGGACACGGGACTCTGGGGCCAACGTCCTGACTTTC
NA	NA	TRBV30	TRBJ2-5	CAWSALGAGLQETQYF	TGTGCCTGGAGTGCTTTGGGGGCCGGTCTACAAGAGACCCAGTACTTC
NA	NA	TRBV11-2	TRBJ1-4	CASSFRGGLFF	TGTGCCAGCAGCTTTCGGGGGGGGCTGTTTTTT
NA	NA	TRBV6-1	TRBJ2-7	CASSARTAPFYSYEQYF	TGTGCCAGCAGTGCCCGGACAGCACCTTTCTATTCCTACGAGCAGTACTTC
TRBD1	NA	TRBV6-4	TRBJ2-1	CASSDSLSGGNEQFF	TGTGCCAGCAGTGACTCGCTGTCAGGGGGCAATGAGCAGTTCTTC
NA	NA	TRBV11-2	TRBJ1-1	CASSLLMTMATEAFF	TGTGCCAGCAGCTTACTCATGACAATGGCCACTGAAGCTTTCTTT
TRBD1	NA	TRBV5-8	TRBJ2-2	CASSFGPHRGATGELFF	TGTGCCAGCAGCTTCGGTCCCCACAGGGGTGCCACCGGGGAGCTGTTTTTT
TRBD1	NA	TRBV6-6	TRBJ2-7	CASSPGTGALSYEQYF	TGTGCCAGCAGCCCCGGGACAGGGGCGCTATCCTACGAGCAGTACTTC
TRBD1	NA	TRBV6-6	TRBJ2-3	CASSYGTGNTDTQYF	TGTGCCAGCAGTTACGGGACAGGGAACACAGATACGCAGTATTTT
TRBD1	NA	TRBV11-1	TRBJ1-1	CASSSGQGTEAFF	TGTGCCAGCAGCTCGGGACAGGGGACTGAAGCTTTCTTT
NA	NA	TRBV11-3	TRBJ2-1	CASSLGFSSDEQFF	TGTGCCAGCAGCTTAGGGTTTAGTTCTGATGAGCAGTTCTTC
TRBD2	NA	TRBV7-9	TRBJ2-7	CASEGTGLAGTFAHF	TGTGCCAGCGAGGGGACTGGGCTAGCGGGGACCTTCGCGCACTTC
TRBD2	NA	TRBV5-1	TRBJ2-7	CASSSSGGAGEQYF	TGCGCCAGCAGCTCTAGCGGGGGGGCCGGCGAGCAGTACTTC
TRBD1	NA	TRBV10-3	TRBJ2-2	CATYPTGQGYDTGELFF	TGTGCCACCTACCCGACAGGGCAAGGGTACGACACCGGGGAGCTGTTTTTT
TRBD1	NA	TRBV19	TRBJ1-5	CASSGDRDQPQHF	TGTGCCAGTAGTGGGGACAGGGACCAGCCCCAGCATTTT
NA	NA	TRBV14	TRBJ1-2	CASSQLAGANYGYTF	TGTGCCAGCAGCCAACTCGCGGGAGCCAACTATGGCTACACCTTC
TRBD1	NA	TRBV7-7	TRBJ2-2	CASSLDENRGNTGELFF	TGTGCTAGCAGCTTAGATGAGAACAGGGGGAACACCGGGGAGCTGTTTTTT
NA	few	TRBV7-2	TRBJ1-2	CASSTGLSGYTF	TGTGCCAGCAGCACAGGGCTGTCCGGCTACACCTTC
TRBD1	NA	TRBV4-3	TRBJ1-5	CASSQDPQGASNQPQHF	TGCGCCAGCAGCCAAGATCCCCAGGGGGCGAGCAATCAGCCCCAGCATTTT
TRBD2	NA	TRBV2	TRBJ2-1	CASSASGGFYNEQFF	TGTGCCAGCAGTGCTAGCGGGGGATTCTACAATGAGCAGTTCTTC
TRBD1	NA	TRBV7-9	TRBJ1-2	CASSLVTGGEGYTF	TGTGCCAGCAGCTTAGTTACAGGGGGCGAGGGCTACACCTTC
NA	NA	TRBV6-5	TRBJ1-2	CASSQGIYGYTF	TGTGCCAGCTCTCAGGGTATCTATGGCTACACCTTC
NA	NA	TRBV19	TRBJ2-6	CASSVRGSGANVLTF	TGTGCCAGTAGTGTCAGGGGTTCTGGGGCCAACGTCCTGACTTTC
NA	NA	TRBV19	TRBJ1-3	CASSIMSSGNTIYF	TGTGCCAGTAGTATTATGAGCTCTGGAAACACCATATATTTT
TRBD1	NA	TRBV5-6	TRBJ2-3	CASSLWDRENTQYF	TGTGCCAGCAGCTTGTGGGACAGGGAAAATACGCAGTATTTT
TRBD1	once	TRBV7-2	TRBJ2-7	CASSARQGEVEYF	TGTGCCAGCAGCGCCCGACAGGGTGAAGTTGAGTACTTC
NA	NA	TRBV27	TRBJ1-2	CASSPSRYNGYTF	TGTGCCAGCAGTCCTTCACGGTATAATGGCTACACCTTC
NA	NA	TRBV6-5	TRBJ1-2	CASSYSGGKGYTF	TGTGCCAGCAGTTACTCGGGGGGGAAAGGCTACACCTTC
NA	NA	TRBV18	TRBJ2-3	CASSRGSPSTDTQYF	TGTGCCAGCTCACGAGGTAGCCCAAGCACAGATACGCAGTATTTT
TRBD2	few	TRBV5-4	TRBJ2-5	CASSTGLAGKETQYF	TGTGCCAGCAGCACCGGACTAGCGGGGAAAGAGACCCAGTACTTC
TRBD1	NA	TRBV9	TRBJ1-2	CASSVDRGIGYTF	TGTGCCAGCAGCGTCGACAGGGGTATTGGCTACACCTTC
TRBD2	NA	TRBV30	TRBJ2-2	CAWINGLAGGYSGELFF	TGTGCCTGGATTAATGGGCTAGCGGGGGGTTACTCCGGGGAGCTGTTTTTT
TRBD2	NA	TRBV25-1	TRBJ2-1	CASRGTGLDAFF	TGTGCCAGTCGTGGTACCGGACTAGATGCGTTCTTC
TRBD1	NA	TRBV5-5	TRBJ1-2	CASSFEGASGYTF	TGTGCCAGCAGCTTCGAGGGGGCGAGTGGCTACACCTTC
TRBD2	NA	TRBV7-9	TRBJ2-7	CASSLGGGLEQYF	TGTGCCAGCAGCTTAGGGGGAGGGCTCGAGCAGTACTTC